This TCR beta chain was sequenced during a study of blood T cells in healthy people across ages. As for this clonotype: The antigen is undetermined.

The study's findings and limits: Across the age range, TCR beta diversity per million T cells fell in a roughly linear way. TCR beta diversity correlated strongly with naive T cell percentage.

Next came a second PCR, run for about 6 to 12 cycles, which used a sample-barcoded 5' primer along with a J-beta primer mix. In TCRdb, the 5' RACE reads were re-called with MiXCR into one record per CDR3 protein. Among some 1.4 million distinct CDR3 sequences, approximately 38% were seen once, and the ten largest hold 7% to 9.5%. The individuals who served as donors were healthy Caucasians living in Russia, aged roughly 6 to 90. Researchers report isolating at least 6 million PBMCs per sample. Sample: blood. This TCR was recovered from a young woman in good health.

The CDR3 DNA follows: TGCGCCAGCAGCCAACGGCGGGGGGGATCCTACAATGAGCAGTACTTC. It specifies CASSQRRGGSYNEQYF. V is TRBV4-1 and J is TRBJ2-7, with 9 bases that match TRBD2. J lost 7 bases, V lost 2 bases, and 12 bases had no gene match. This CDR3 has 16 residues. Germline CDR1 is MGHRA and CDR2 is YSYEKL.